The clone carrying this T cell receptor (beta chain) is judged large. Its matching antigen is unknown. Time point denoted: sample taken at primary tumor resection. Samples were obtained from around 73 donors, all untreated early-stage non-small cell lung cancer patients. Tumor, nontumor lung or frozen PBMC supplied whole RNA, sequenced without sorting. From germline, CDR1 is DFQATT and CDR2 SNEGSKA (reference sequence). The CDR3 is 18 amino acids. J lost 0 bases, V lost 6 bases, and 14 bases had no gene match. This sample was included in a study of spatial heterogeneity in lung cancer. Study-level background: Raw-read counts averaged over ten per unique TCR and UMI combination.

Regarding the study as a whole: As ubiquitous and regional nonsynonymous mutations varied, counts of ubiquitous and regional expanded TCRs tracked them, respectively. One measure, the expanded intratumoral alpha and beta TCR count, tracked tumor mutation counts.

TCRdb itself ran the 5' RACE reads through MiXCR, one entry per CDR3 protein. The profile shows 3,400 or so distinct CDR3 sequences, 25% to 30% of them singletons. Sequencing was performed on lung tumor tissue, taken at surgery. The sequence was collected from a male donor with early-stage non-small cell lung cancer. The genes are TRBV20-1 and TRBJ2-7; 13 positions agree with TRBD2. CDR3 loop: CSAPHLTSGRSSSYEQYF. The CDR3 DNA reads as TGCAGTGCCCCACACCTGACTAGCGGGAGGTCGAGCTCCTACGAGCAGTACTTC.